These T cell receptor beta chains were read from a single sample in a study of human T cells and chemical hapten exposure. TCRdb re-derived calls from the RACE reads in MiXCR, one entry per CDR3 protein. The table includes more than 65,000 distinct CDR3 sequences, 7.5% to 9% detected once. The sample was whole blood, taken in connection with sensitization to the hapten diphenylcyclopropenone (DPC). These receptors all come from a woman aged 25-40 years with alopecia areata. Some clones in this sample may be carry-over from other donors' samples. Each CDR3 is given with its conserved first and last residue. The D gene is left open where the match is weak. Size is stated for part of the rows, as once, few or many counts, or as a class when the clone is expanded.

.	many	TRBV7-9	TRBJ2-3	TGTGCCAGCAGCTTAGACAGCACAGATACGCAGTATTTT	CASSLDSTDTQYF
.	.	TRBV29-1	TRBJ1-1	TGCAGCGCCCTCCGAGGGGGGCTTGACACTGAAGCTTTCTTT	CSALRGGLDTEAFF
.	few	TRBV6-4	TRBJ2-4	TGTGCCAGCAGTGCTCCTCAGATAGCCAAAAACATTCAGTACTTC	CASSAPQIAKNIQYF
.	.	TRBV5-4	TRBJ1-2	TGTGCCAGCAGCTTGGATACCTATGGCTACACCTTC	CASSLDTYGYTF
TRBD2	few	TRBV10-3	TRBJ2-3	TGTGCCATTAGCGGGGGAACTAGCACAGATACGCAGTATTTT	CAISGGTSTDTQYF
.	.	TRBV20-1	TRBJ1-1	TGCAGTGCTAGTCTTTCGAAACGAAACACTGAAGCTTTCTTT	CSASLSKRNTEAFF
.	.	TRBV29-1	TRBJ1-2	TGCATCGTTGAAGATGCTACAGCGACAGCCTATGGCTACACCTTC	CIVEDATATAYGYTF
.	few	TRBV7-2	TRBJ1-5	TGTGCCAGCAGCTTGCGGGTTTCTCAGCCCCAGCATTTT	CASSLRVSQPQHF
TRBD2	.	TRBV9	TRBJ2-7	TGTGCCAGCAGCGTGACTAGCGGGGTTGAGCAGTACTTC	CASSVTSGVEQYF
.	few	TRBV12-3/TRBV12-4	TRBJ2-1	TGTGCCAGCAGTTTAAACAGAGGCCCCTACAATGAGCAGTTCTTC	CASSLNRGPYNEQFF
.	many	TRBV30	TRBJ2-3	TGTGCCTGGAGTGGTCGGAGGGGGAGAGATACGCAGTATTTT	CAWSGRRGRDTQYF
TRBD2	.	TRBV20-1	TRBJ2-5	TGCAGTGCTGGACTTACCGGGACTAGCGGGGTTCTGACTCAAGAGACCCAGTACTTC	CSAGLTGTSGVLTQETQYF
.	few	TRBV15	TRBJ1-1	TGTGCCACCAGCAGAGGGGGGGATAATGAAGCTTTCTTT	CATSRGGDNEAFF
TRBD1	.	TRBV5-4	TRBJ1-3	TGTGCCAGCGGGTATAAGGGGGCGCTTAGTAACACCATATATTTT	CASGYKGALSNTIYF
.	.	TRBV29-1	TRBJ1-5	TGCAGCGTCGCGGGCGAAAAAGGTCAGCCCCAGCATTTT	CSVAGEKGQPQHF
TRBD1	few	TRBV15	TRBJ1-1	TGTGCCACCAGTAGACAGGGCTGGGACACTGAAGCTTTCTTT	CATSRQGWDTEAFF
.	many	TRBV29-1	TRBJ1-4	TGCAGCGTTGAAGAAGCGTTGGGGCCTAATGAAAAACTGTTTTTT	CSVEEALGPNEKLFF
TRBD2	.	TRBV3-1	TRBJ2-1	TGTGCCAGCAGCCAAGATCAATCCGGGGGGGGGGATGAGCAGTTCTTC	CASSQDQSGGGDEQFF
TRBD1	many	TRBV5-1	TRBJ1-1	TGCGCCAGCCTGACAGGGGAGGGCACTGAAGCTTTCTTT	CASLTGEGTEAFF
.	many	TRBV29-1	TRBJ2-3	TGCAGCGTATGGACAGTCGATACGCAGTATTTT	CSVWTVDTQYF
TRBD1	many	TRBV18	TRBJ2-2	TGTGCCAGCTCACCACCGGACAGGACACCGACCGGGGAGCTGTTTTTT	CASSPPDRTPTGELFF
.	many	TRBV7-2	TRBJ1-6	TGTGCCAGCAGCCCACGGGAGGGTAATTCACCCCTCCACTTT	CASSPREGNSPLHF
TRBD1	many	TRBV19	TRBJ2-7	TGTGCCAGTAGTTCTCCGGGACAGGGATCTTACGAGCAGTACTTC	CASSSPGQGSYEQYF
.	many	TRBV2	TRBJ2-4	TGTGCCAGCAGTGAAGAGGGACCCAGAGCCAAAAACATTCAGTACTTC	CASSEEGPRAKNIQYF
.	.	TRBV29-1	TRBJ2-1	TGCAGCGCTCAGCTGCCTAGAATAGCATCCTACAATGAGCAGTTCTTC	CSAQLPRIASYNEQFF
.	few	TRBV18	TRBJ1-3	TGTGCCAGCTCGGCCGACGGGAGCTCTGGAAACACCATATATTTT	CASSADGSSGNTIYF
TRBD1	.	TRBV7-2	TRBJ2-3	TGTGCCAGTATTCAGGGGGACCCAGGGGATACGCAGTATTTT	CASIQGDPGDTQYF
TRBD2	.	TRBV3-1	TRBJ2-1	TGTGCCAGCAGCCAAGATTGGCGGGAGCGCAATGAGCAGTTCTTC	CASSQDWRERNEQFF
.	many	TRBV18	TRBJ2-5	TGTGCCAGCTCACCCGGACCCGGAGGAGAGACCCAGTACTTC	CASSPGPGGETQYF
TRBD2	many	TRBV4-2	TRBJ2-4	TGTGCCAGCAGCCAAGAACGGAGGCTAGCGGGCCCTTGGGCCAAAAACATTCAGTACTTC	CASSQERRLAGPWAKNIQYF
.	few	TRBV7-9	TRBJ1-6	TGTGCCAGCAGCTTGGGGCACTATAATTCACCCCTCCACTTT	CASSLGHYNSPLHF
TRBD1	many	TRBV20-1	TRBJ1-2	TGCAGTGCTAGGAAAGGGACAGGGTCTGGCTACACCTTC	CSARKGTGSGYTF
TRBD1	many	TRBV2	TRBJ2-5	TGTGCCAGCGGAGGGACAGGGAGTTGGGAGACCCAGTACTTC	CASGGTGSWETQYF
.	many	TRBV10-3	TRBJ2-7	TGTGCCATCAGTGAGGTGCAGGGCCCAATGGAGCAGTACTTC	CAISEVQGPMEQYF
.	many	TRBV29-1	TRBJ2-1	TGCAGCGTTGAGAAGTCGTCCAATGAGCAGTTCTTC	CSVEKSSNEQFF
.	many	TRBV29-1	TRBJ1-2	TGCAGCGTTGTAAATTCGGAGGGTGGCTACACCTTC	CSVVNSEGGYTF
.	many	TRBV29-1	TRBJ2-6	TGCAGTTACACGGGCTCTGGGGCCAACGTCCTGACTTTC	CSYTGSGANVLTF
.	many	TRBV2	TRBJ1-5	TGTGCCAGCAGTGTTTCAGGGGCTTATCAGCCCCAGCATTTT	CASSVSGAYQPQHF
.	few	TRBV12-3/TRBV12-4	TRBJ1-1	TGTGCCAGCACGACCCAGGCGAACACTGAAGCTTTCTTT	CASTTQANTEAFF
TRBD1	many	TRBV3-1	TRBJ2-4	TGTGCCAGCAGCCATGGACAGGGAAAAAACATTCAGTACTTC	CASSHGQGKNIQYF
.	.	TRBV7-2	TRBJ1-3	TGTGCCAGCAGCTTAGTTGGGGCCACCTCTGGAAACACCATATATTTT	CASSLVGATSGNTIYF
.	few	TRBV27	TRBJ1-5	TGTGCCAGCAGTCCGACAGTGTATCAGCCCCAGCATTTT	CASSPTVYQPQHF
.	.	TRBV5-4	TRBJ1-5	TGTGCCAGCAGCTTTAAGCACGTGGACAATCAGCCCCAGAATTTT	CASSFKHVDNQPQNF
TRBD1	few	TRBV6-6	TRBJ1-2	TGTGCCAGCACCCAGGGGGGGGGCACTAACTATGGCTACACCTTC	CASTQGGGTNYGYTF
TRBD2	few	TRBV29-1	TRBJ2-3	TGCAGCGGGTTACTAGCGGAGACAGATACGCAGTATTTT	CSGLLAETDTQYF
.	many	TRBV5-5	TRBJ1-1	TGTGCCAGCAGCTTGGAGTACACTGAAGCTTTCTTT	CASSLEYTEAFF
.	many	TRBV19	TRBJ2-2	TGTGCCAGTAGTCTCGGGGGTTCCGGGGAGCTGTTTTTT	CASSLGGSGELFF
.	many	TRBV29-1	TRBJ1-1	TGCAGCGTTGGAAGACAGAGTGGGGACACTGAAGCTTTCTTT	CSVGRQSGDTEAFF
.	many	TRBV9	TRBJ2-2	TGTGCCAGCAGCGTGTTCGGAGGGGCAGGGATTACCGGGGAGCTGTTTTTT	CASSVFGGAGITGELFF
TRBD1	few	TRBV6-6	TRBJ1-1	TGTGCCAGCAGTGCCTCGACCGGGACAGGATGGGTGGCTTTCTTT	CASSASTGTGWVAFF
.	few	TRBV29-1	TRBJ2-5	TGCAGCGTTGTGAGTTTTGAGACCCAGTACTTC	CSVVSFETQYF
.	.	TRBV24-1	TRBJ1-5	TGTGCCACCAGTGATCGCCGTGGTTGCCGTAGCAATCAGCCCCAGCATTTT	CATSDRRGCRSNQPQHF
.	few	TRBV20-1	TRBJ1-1	TGCAGTGCTAGAGGCTTGGTGCTGAACACTGAAGCTTTCTTT	CSARGLVLNTEAFF